The 9 T cell receptor beta chains given below trace back to one sample, sequenced in a study of cytomegalovirus exposure and HLA in healthy donors. PCR was performed using 60 Vbeta and 13 Jbeta primers. TCRdb's table, derived via immunoSEQ multiplex PCR, lists solely in-frame clones and lacks some. The data contain 75,000 to 95,000 clones, approximately 70% of them singletons. Sample: PBMCs. These receptor sequences come from a man aged 50 or older in good health and CMV-seronegative.

This clone came up a few times. The chain carries TRBV4-1 and TRBJ1-1, with unresolved D. The CDR3 covers 15 residues. Trimming stripped 0 bases from V and 0 bases from J, with 8 bases between. Germline CDR1 is MGHRA and CDR2 is YSYEKL. CDR3 nucleotide sequence: TGCGCCAGCAGCCAAGATAACACTATGAACACTGAAGCTTTCTTT. Its translation is CASSQDNTMNTEAFF.

This rearrangement joins TRBV5-5 to TRBJ1-5; possible D gene TRBD1, 5 bases. The CDR3 totals 15 residues. Trimming left V 1 base short and J 7 bases short, with 15 bases between. The germline gives CDR1 SGHKS, CDR2 YYEKEE (reference sequence). This chain's CDR3 is CASSLLGLEGQPQHF. In DNA, the CDR3 is TGTGCCAGCAGCTTGCTGGGGCTCGAAGGACAGCCCCAGCATTTT.

This clone occurred once. The chain links TRBV6-1 to TRBJ2-5; TRBD1 is a possible D gene (7 bases). The length of the CDR3 is 14 residues. Deletions cut 3 bases from V and 5 bases from J, with 13 bases between. Per the germline V gene, CDR1 is MNHNS and CDR2 is SASEGT. CDR3 sequence: CASSETAGGETQYF. CDR3 sequence (DNA): TGTGCCAGCAGTGAGACCGCAGGGGGGGAGACCCAGTACTTC.

CDR3 sequence reads: CASSLLGAYNEQFF. In nucleotides, the CDR3 is TGTGCCAGCAGCTTGCTGGGGGCTTACAATGAGCAGTTCTTC. The chain recombines TRBV7-9 with TRBJ2-1; weak D call: TRBD1 (6 bases). The CDR3 has 14 residues. CDR1 and CDR2 (germline): SEHNR, FQNEAQ (reference sequence). V was shortened by 3 bases and J by 4 bases, with 10 bases between the two germline ends.

The chain joins TRBV27 to TRBJ2-2; 7 nucleotides align to TRBD2. The V gene's germline CDR1 is MNHEY and CDR2 SMNVEV (reference sequence). V lost 3 bases, J lost 7 bases, and 23 bases stayed unmatched. This CDR3 is built from 20 residues. The CDR3 DNA sequence: TGTGCCAGCAGTTTGCGGGCCTATCTAGTGGGGAGGGGTCGTGGCGGGGAGCTGTTTTTT. Translation gives CASSLRAYLVGRGRGGELFF.

This clone was observed a handful of times. This chain joins TRBV4-1 and TRBJ2-6; D might be TRBD2 (6 bases). The CDR3 spans 15 residues. CDR1 is MGHRA and CDR2 is YSYEKL in the germline V gene. V gave up 7 bases and J gave up 1 base, with 11 bases separating them. In DNA form, the CDR3 reads TGCGCCAGCACGTTAGGGACTTCTGGGGCCAACGTCCTGACTTTC. It encodes CASTLGTSGANVLTF.

V usage is TRBV5-1 and J usage is TRBJ2-5, with a possible D match to TRBD1 (6 bases). This CDR3 has 14 residues. Trimming stripped 4 bases from V and 1 base from J, with 11 bases between. CDR1 and CDR2 (germline): SGHRS, YFSETQ. The CDR3 loop is CASSRGQIQETQYF. CDR3 nucleotides: TGCGCCAGCAGCCGCGGACAGATCCAAGAGACCCAGTACTTC.

This clone was found once. V usage is TRBV2 and J usage is TRBJ1-2, with D tentatively TRBD1 (5 bases). Trimming took off 6 bases at V and 2 bases at J, with 7 bases between the two ends. This CDR3 region has 12 residues. The germline gives CDR1 SNHLY, CDR2 FYNNEI. The CDR3 reads CASSRQNYGYTF. In DNA form, the CDR3 reads TGTGCCAGCAGCCGACAGAACTATGGCTACACCTTC.

CDR3 sequence reads: CASSLTGLASETQYF. The CDR3 DNA follows: TGTGCCAGCAGCTTAACGGGACTAGCTTCGGAGACCCAGTACTTC. The genes are TRBV7-6 and TRBJ2-5, with 9 positions matching TRBD2. Germline loops: CDR1 SGHVS, CDR2 FNYEAQ. This CDR3 spans 15 amino acids. Trimming cost V 2 bases and J 5 bases; bases outside gene matches: 6.